A single sample is the source of the 10 T cell receptor beta chains below, sequenced in a study of T-cell reconstitution after alpha-beta-depleted transplantation in children. Researchers prepared the TCRbeta library using unique molecular identifiers, the study reports. TCRdb fed the PCR reads into MiXCR, producing one record per CDR3 protein. Here the sample spans 150,000 to 250,000 distinct CDR3 sequences, roughly 6% being singletons. Material: PBMCs, obtained before TCRalphabeta/CD19-depleted stem cell transplant. These TCRs come from a girl under three years old with combined immunodeficiency, due to receive a stem cell transplant.

This clonotype showed up many times. This chain joins TRBV2 and TRBJ2-1, with 8 bases aligning to TRBD2. This CDR3 is 12 amino acids long. Germline loops: CDR1 SNHLY, CDR2 FYNNEI. V trimming: 3 bases; J trimming: 15 bases; junction bases outside the gene matches: 7. CDR3 protein: CASSEVAGLRFF. The DNA for the CDR3 is TGTGCCAGCAGTGAGGTAGCGGGACTACGGTTCTTC.

The V call is TRBV15, the J call TRBJ1-3; D gene uncertain. Germline V CDR1 and CDR2: LNHNV, YYDKDF (reference sequence). The V and J ends lost 0 bases and 0 bases respectively, with 9 bases between them. The CDR3 totals 16 residues. The CDR3 here is CATSRDGPRSGNTIYF. CDR3 coding DNA: TGTGCCACCAGCAGAGATGGGCCCCGCTCTGGAAACACCATATATTTT.

This clonotype was found many times. This chain uses TRBV4-3 with TRBJ2-2, with no clear D. The length of the CDR3 is 15 residues. The ends were cut back, 6 bases at V and 5 bases at J, with 16 bases in the middle. Germline CDR1 and CDR2: LGHNA and YSLEER. In DNA form, the CDR3 reads TGCGCCAGCAGTCGCGGCAGTCGAGGTACCGGGGAGCTGTTTTTT. As protein: CASSRGSRGTGELFF.

This clonotype has at least ten counts. V gene TRBV5-1 combines with J gene TRBJ2-5; D unclear. The CDR3 totals 15 residues. The germline V gene encodes CDR1 SGHRS and CDR2 YFSETQ. Trimming removed 4 bases from V and 8 bases from J, with 21 bases in between. The DNA of the CDR3 is TGCGCCAGCAGCCCCGGCCTAGTCCCCCCCGGTACCCAGTACTTC. Protein product: CASSPGLVPPGTQYF.

This clonotype came up many times. The chain uses TRBV7-3 and TRBJ2-1; 9 bases agree with TRBD2. The V gene's germline CDR1 is SGHTA and CDR2 FQGTGA. Trimming took 1 base from V and 0 from J; bases not matched to a gene: 4. There are 17 residues in the CDR3. CDR3 sequence: CASSLMGGRASYNEQFF. The CDR3 region has the DNA TGTGCCAGCAGCTTAATGGGCGGGAGGGCCTCCTACAATGAGCAGTTCTTC. The full variable domain, rest sourced from reference TRBV7-3 and TRBJ2-1, is GAGVSQTPSNKVTEKGKYVELRCDPISGHTALYWYRQSLGQGPEFLIYFQGTGAADDSGLPNDRFFAVRPEGSVSTLKIQRTERGDSAVYLCASSLMGGRASYNEQFFGPGTRLTVL.

The chain is built from TRBV10-3 and TRBJ1-1; D is unresolved. This CDR3 is built from 13 residues. Germline CDR1 reads ENHRY; CDR2 reads SYGVKD. The V end lost 10 bases, the J end lost 1 base, and 13 bases lay between the germline ends. The CDR3 sequence: CATQRAGNTEAFF. CDR3 bases: TGTGCCACCCAAAGGGCGGGGAACACTGAAGCTTTCTTT.

This clonotype was seen repeatedly, ten times or more. The chain carries TRBV7-6 and TRBJ2-1; no firm D call. The germline gives CDR1 SGHVS, CDR2 FNYEAQ. Trimming shortened V by 6 bases and J by 4 bases, and 16 bases separated the two germline ends. The CDR3 has 15 amino acids. The CDR3 reads CASSPIASVYNEQFF. CDR3 DNA: TGTGCCAGCAGTCCGATAGCCTCAGTTTACAATGAGCAGTTCTTC.

This clonotype was recorded many times. The rearrangement joins TRBV4-1 to TRBJ2-7; D may be TRBD2 (6 bases). The CDR3 has 16 residues. V lost 4 bases to trimming and J lost 4 bases, with 20 bases between them. Germline V CDR1 and CDR2: MGHRA, YSYEKL. The chain's CDR3 is CASSLNHGGAFYEQYF. CDR3 bases: TGCGCCAGCAGCCTCAACCACGGGGGAGCTTTTTACGAGCAGTACTTC.

Only a few counts were recorded for this clonotype. This CDR3 is CSANPSSGVTYEQYF. The DNA of the CDR3 is TGCAGTGCTAATCCCTCTAGCGGGGTAACCTACGAGCAGTACTTC. The gene calls are TRBV20-1 and TRBJ2-7; 9 bases fit TRBD2. This CDR3 has 15 amino acids. The ends lost 4 bases at V and 2 bases at J; junction bases unmatched: 9. Germline CDR1 reads DFQATT; CDR2 reads SNEGSKA (reference sequence).

The table lists this clonotype with a few counts. The J gene is TRBJ2-1, the V gene TRBV12-3 or TRBV12-4; 8 bases map to TRBD2. The CDR3 is 15 residues long. With 5 bases clipped from V and 6 bases from J, the junction kept 9 bases outside the gene matches. This CDR3 is CASSEAGVFSNEQFF. The CDR3 coding sequence is TGTGCCAGCAGTGAAGCGGGGGTTTTTAGCAATGAGCAGTTCTTC.